The T cell receptor beta chain under discussion was sequenced for a study of human T cells and chemical hapten exposure. Many counts were recorded for this clonotype. The antigen is unknown. It was the library that attached unique molecular identifiers to individual cDNA molecules. The authors' processing: Sample TCR counts, which ranged from roughly 20,000 to 750,000, had a median of roughly 92,000. TCRdb itself ran the RACE reads through MiXCR, one entry per CDR3 protein. The V and J calls here are based on TCRdb, not the publication. The table has around 95,000 distinct CDR3 sequences, about 10% seen once; the top ten hold under 3.5%. Time point specified: pre-sensitization, week 0. The treatment is: therapeutic diphenylcyclopropenone sensitization with weekly scalp DPC. Notes on the study in general: Expanded TCR counts at PT1 went up together with patch test score, a positive correlation. The formation of large CDR3 similarity clusters by expanded TCRs significantly exceeded that of controls.

The germline CDR1 and CDR2 sequences are MNHNY and SVGAGI (reference sequence). This CDR3 is built from 18 residues. V shed 0 bases, J shed 4 bases, and the junction held 11 bases outside the gene matches. The sample consisted of whole blood, taken in connection with sensitization to the hapten diphenylcyclopropenone (DPC). V is TRBV6-6 and J is TRBJ2-1, with TRBD2 matching 8 bases. This receptor was obtained from an older woman with alopecia areata. Some clones in this sample may be carry-over from other donors' samples. CDR3 protein: CASSYSNPSSGYYNEQFF. CDR3 bases: TGTGCCAGCAGTTACTCGAACCCCTCTAGCGGGTATTACAATGAGCAGTTCTTC.